This record covers a single T cell receptor beta chain. Its antigen is still unknown. No base qualities exist here, and no much larger clone lies one base off it. The data originate from a study of T cell responses to AZD1222 COVID-19 vaccine (dated by TCRdb to about 2021). With regard to the full study: TCR sequencing covered fewer than 250 trial participants: nearly 210 given two doses of AZD1222 and 26 given two doses of MenACWY control vaccine. Trial participants were enrolled into age subgroups of 18-55, 56-69 and 70-plus years, which contained about 150, 28 and 57 TCR-sequenced participants, respectively. The full study reports these points: The 56-69-year group was small, and its depth increase did not reach significance, likely because of low power. Most participants were white British and females outnumbered males, and the authors suggested that clonal diversity may have been underestimated. Nearly half of unique spike-specific TCRs reportedly recognized epitopes outside regions mutated in the B.1.351 and B.1.1.7 variants. Vaccine-associated CD4 TCRs spanned the whole spike protein, with dominant responses in regions 160-218 and 743-854. Spike-specific TCR breadth and depth rose significantly after two AZD1222 doses compared with day 0 and with MenACWY recipients. Because no samples from the day 14 peak response were available, repertoires could be characterized only after the peak T cell response. Conclusions about previously exposed vaccinees were limited because only six AZD1222 recipients were SARS-CoV-2 seropositive at baseline.

The CDR3 regions of human TCRbeta chains were analyzed by immunosequencing. For the original study's pipeline: TCRs in the repertoires were compared against a reference library of SARS-CoV-2-specific TCRs that had been generated with the MIRA antigen-specificity platform. Breadth meant the fraction of unique TCRs that were SARS-CoV-2-associated, whereas depth meant the fraction of total T cells that were SARS-CoV-2-associated. Using the MIRA data, each spike-specific TCR was mapped to the spike region that the TCR reacts to and placed in a CD4 or CD8 class. Log10-transformed breadth and depth values were compared by one-way ANOVA with Sidak's multiple comparisons tests. Held by TCRdb, this immuneACCESS table contains in-frame sequences only and omits some clones. Under half of the omission traces to an unresolved V gene where checked; the cause of the rest is unknown. Clone size and V and J calls were adopted from that table, with D and trimming inferred from the DNA. The table for this sample lists about 110,000 clones; around 87% of them were counted only once. Roughly 4.3% of the sample is in the top ten clones.

CDR1 MNHEY and CDR2 SVGEGT were looked up in the germline V gene. The CDR3 measures 14 amino acids from cysteine to phenylalanine. This entry keeps only the CDR3 DNA: 42 bases, framed from base 1. V is pruned by 5 bases and J by 5 bases, leaving 7 bases of the junction without a gene match. The label giving this sample's time point can be read as: about 28 days (+/-7) after the second vaccine dose. AZD1222 recipients given second doses at about 4 weeks or at about 12 weeks were pooled, since spike-specific TCR depth and breadth were not found to differ between the two schedules. The vaccinee samples were drawn from two UK trials, COV001 and COV002, one of which was a single-blind randomized controlled phase 2/3 trial testing AZD1222 (ChAdOx1 nCoV-19) in healthy adults. Trial participant PBMC samples were collected at day 0 and day 28 after the second dose for TCRbeta chain sequencing.

The chain employs TRBV6-2 or TRBV6-3 and TRBJ2-5, with 8 junctional bases fitting TRBD2. The source is an adult who received the AZD1222 COVID-19 vaccine. Material: peripheral blood, obtained 28 days after the second AZD1222 dose. At the DNA level, the sequence is TGTGCCAGCAGTCGCCGGGGGGGCCTGGAGACCCAGTACTTC. Translated, this gives CASSRRGGLETQYF.